Below, 3 T cell receptor beta chains from the same sample are listed, as sequenced in a study of vaccination effects on CD4 cells after COVID-19. Their antigens are not known. Here immunoSEQ multiplex PCR was the method, and the copy in TCRdb shows in-frame clones only, minus some. The sample has tens of thousands of clones; 70% to 80% are singletons. The culture ran for nine to ten days, and then CD4+ T cells were isolated. The material was CD4+ T cells from PBMCs cultured without peptide, obtained before COVID-19 vaccination. The receptors here all came from a human donor who received a COVID-19 vaccine.

V usage is TRBV6-4 and J usage is TRBJ1-2, with D possibly being TRBD1 (6 bases). This CDR3 contains 14 residues. V lost 3 bases, J lost 4 bases, and 12 bases lay in between. Germline CDR1 reads MRHNA; CDR2 reads SNTAGT. CDR3 protein: CASSETGTSYGYTF. The DNA of the CDR3 is TGTGCCAGCAGTGAAACAGGGACTTCCTATGGCTACACCTTC.

The chain couples TRBV27 to TRBJ2-6; TRBD2 matches 8 bases. The length of the CDR3 is 20 residues. V shed 6 bases and J 2 bases; nucleotides not matched to a gene: 18. Germline V lookup: CDR1 MNHEY, CDR2 SMNVEV (reference sequence). CDR3: CASRSAGGVRLETGANVLTF. The CDR3 region has the DNA TGTGCCAGCAGATCCGCGGGGGGCGTTCGCCTGGAAACTGGGGCCAACGTCCTGACTTTC. Combining the CDR3 with reference TRBV27 and TRBJ2-6 gives the whole variable domain EAQVTQNPRYLITVTGKKLTVTCSQNMNHEYMSWYRQDPGLGLRQIYYSMNVEVTDKGDVPEGYKVSRKEKRNFPLILESPSPNQTSLYFCASRSAGGVRLETGANVLTFGAGSRLTVL.

CDR3 protein: CASSGSYSTGNQPQHF. CDR3 bases: TGTGCCAGCAGCGGTAGTTATAGTACAGGGAATCAGCCCCAGCATTTT. The chain recombines TRBV28 with TRBJ1-5, with D perhaps TRBD1 (6 bases). Germline V gives CDR1 MDHEN, CDR2 SYDVKM. V lost 6 bases to trimming and J lost 4 bases, with 19 bases between them. The CDR3 is made up of 16 amino acids.